The rows below give T cell receptor beta chains drawn from one sample of a study of blood T cells in healthy people across ages. TCRdb reprocessed the 5' RACE reads via MiXCR and lists one record per CDR3 protein. The sample lists roughly 700,000 distinct CDR3 sequences, roughly 49% seen once, with roughly 31% in the top ten. The material sequenced was blood. These receptors all come from a woman between 55 and 75 years old in good health. The CDR3 runs from the conserved cysteine through the conserved F or W. The order of the fields is D gene, J gene, clone size, V gene, CDR3 DNA, CDR3 protein. The D gene is left open where the match is weak. Some rows mark clone size as missing; the rest say once, few, many or name a class of expanded clone.

D gene: TRBD1
J gene: TRBJ1-6
clone size: .
V gene: TRBV2
CDR3 DNA: TGTGCCAGCAGTGAGGGGACAGGGAGGAATTCACCCCTCCACTTT
CDR3 protein: CASSEGTGRNSPLHF

D gene: .
J gene: TRBJ1-1
clone size: once
V gene: TRBV4-2
CDR3 DNA: TGTGCCAGCAGCCAAGATTGGGAATCCCCGGCTTTCTTT
CDR3 protein: CASSQDWESPAFF

D gene: .
J gene: TRBJ1-2
clone size: .
V gene: TRBV30
CDR3 DNA: TGTGCCTGGATTGGGGCCTATGGCTACACCTTC
CDR3 protein: CAWIGAYGYTF

D gene: .
J gene: TRBJ2-5
clone size: .
V gene: TRBV20-1
CDR3 DNA: TGCAGTGCTAGAGATCAAGGGAGGGGGAAACCAGACAATGAGCAGTACTTC
CDR3 protein: CSARDQGRGKPDNEQYF

D gene: .
J gene: TRBJ2-7
clone size: few
V gene: TRBV6-2/TRBV6-3
CDR3 DNA: TGTGCCAGCAGTTATGGGGGGAGCCCCTACGAGCAGTACTTC
CDR3 protein: CASSYGGSPYEQYF

D gene: .
J gene: TRBJ2-7
clone size: .
V gene: TRBV20-1
CDR3 DNA: TGCAGTGCTGGTCGGGCGGTGGGGCCGTCCTACGAGCAGTACTTC
CDR3 protein: CSAGRAVGPSYEQYF

D gene: TRBD1
J gene: TRBJ2-1
clone size: .
V gene: TRBV6-5
CDR3 DNA: TGTGCCAGCAGTTACTCGGTGGGCTCAGGGGGAAATGAGCAGTTCTTC
CDR3 protein: CASSYSVGSGGNEQFF

D gene: .
J gene: TRBJ2-1
clone size: few
V gene: TRBV29-1
CDR3 DNA: TGCAGCGTTGATAGGGACCGGGGCTACAATGAGCAGTTCTTC
CDR3 protein: CSVDRDRGYNEQFF

D gene: TRBD1
J gene: TRBJ2-7
clone size: .
V gene: TRBV3-1
CDR3 DNA: TGTGCCAGCAGCCTCAGGGGGCGCGGGTCCTACGAGCAGTACTTC
CDR3 protein: CASSLRGRGSYEQYF

D gene: .
J gene: TRBJ2-1
clone size: once
V gene: TRBV6-5
CDR3 DNA: TGTGCCAGCAGCAAACCCGGACGAGCAAGATACAATGAGCAGTTCTTC
CDR3 protein: CASSKPGRARYNEQFF

D gene: .
J gene: TRBJ2-7
clone size: .
V gene: TRBV5-6
CDR3 DNA: TGTGCCAGCGGTTACAGAAGCTCCTACGAGCAGTACTTC
CDR3 protein: CASGYRSSYEQYF

D gene: .
J gene: TRBJ1-5
clone size: .
V gene: TRBV29-1
CDR3 DNA: TGCAGCGTACAGAATTCTGGAAATCAGCCCCAGCATTTT
CDR3 protein: CSVQNSGNQPQHF

D gene: .
J gene: TRBJ2-7
clone size: .
V gene: TRBV20-1
CDR3 DNA: TGCAGTGCTCGCAGGGACCGCTCCTACGAGCAGTACTTC
CDR3 protein: CSARRDRSYEQYF

D gene: .
J gene: TRBJ2-7
clone size: .
V gene: TRBV27
CDR3 DNA: TGTGCCAGCAAGGTGCCAGGGGAGGGGTACGAGCAGTACTTC
CDR3 protein: CASKVPGEGYEQYF

D gene: .
J gene: TRBJ1-1
clone size: .
V gene: TRBV6-5
CDR3 DNA: TGTGCCAGCAGTTACGCGAATAACGGGAGAGAAGCTTTCTTT
CDR3 protein: CASSYANNGREAFF

D gene: .
J gene: TRBJ2-1
clone size: .
V gene: TRBV7-2
CDR3 DNA: TGTGCCAGCAGCTTAGGACGCGGAGGGAACAATGAGCAGTTCTTC
CDR3 protein: CASSLGRGGNNEQFF

D gene: .
J gene: TRBJ2-7
clone size: .
V gene: TRBV7-2
CDR3 DNA: TGTGCCAGCAGTCCTCGGGGTCTTGACTCCTACGAGCAGTACTTC
CDR3 protein: CASSPRGLDSYEQYF

D gene: .
J gene: TRBJ2-7
clone size: .
V gene: TRBV28
CDR3 DNA: TGTGCCAGCGGGAAGGGGTACGAGCAGTACTTC
CDR3 protein: CASGKGYEQYF